These T cell receptor beta chains were read from a single sample in a study of blood T cell repertoires in COVID-19. Here immunoSEQ multiplex PCR was the method, and the copy in TCRdb shows in-frame clones only, minus some. This sample yields about 180,000 clones, of which about 86% are seen a single time; around 8.6% belongs to the top ten. Material: peripheral blood. These receptors all stem from a man aged 45 to 65 with active or convalescent COVID-19. Both conserved end residues are part of each CDR3. The D gene is left open where the match is weak. For some rows the clone size is stated as once, few or many, or as a class when expanded; others skip it.

>TRBV19|.|TRBJ1-6|.
CASSPKTEAYNSPLHF
TGTGCCAGTAGCCCTAAGACAGAGGCTTATAATTCACCCCTCCACTTT
>TRBV5-1|.|TRBJ1-2|TRBD1
CASSLDPGTDLGYTF
TGCGCCAGCAGCTTGGATCCCGGGACAGACCTCGGCTACACCTTC
>TRBV5-1|few|TRBJ1-6|TRBD1
CASTPGQSNSPLHF
TGCGCCAGCACACCGGGACAGAGTAATTCACCCCTCCACTTT
>TRBV6-5|.|TRBJ2-7|TRBD2
CASSSPLAGGTYEQYF
TGTGCCAGCAGTTCCCCCCTAGCGGGGGGCACCTACGAGCAGTACTTC
>TRBV2|.|TRBJ2-1|.
CASSESQVVNEQFF
TGTGCCAGCAGTGAAAGCCAGGTTGTTAATGAGCAGTTCTTC
>TRBV15|.|TRBJ1-1|TRBD1
CATSRDRGQGLNTEAFF
TGTGCCACCAGCAGAGATCGAGGACAGGGGTTGAACACTGAAGCTTTCTTT
>TRBV28|.|TRBJ1-2|TRBD1
CASRSFGTGNGYTF
TGTGCCAGCAGAAGTTTTGGGACAGGCAATGGCTACACCTTC
>TRBV5-6|.|TRBJ1-1|.
CASTGTSSGAFF
TGTGCCAGCACCGGGACATCTTCTGGGGCTTTCTTT
>TRBV5-1|few|TRBJ1-3|TRBD1
CASSPGWDRVLHFGNTIYF
TGCGCCAGCAGCCCCGGCTGGGACAGGGTTCTTCATTTCGGAAACACCATATATTTT
>TRBV10-2|.|TRBJ1-1|.
CASSDAIGPSGTEAFF
TGCGCCAGCAGTGATGCGATTGGCCCCTCGGGCACTGAAGCTTTCTTT
>TRBV29-1|.|TRBJ1-4|.
CSASYGTHEKLFF
TGCAGCGCCTCATATGGGACTCATGAAAAACTGTTTTTT
>TRBV4-1|.|TRBJ1-2|.
CASSQGGVAYGYTF
TGCGCCAGCAGCCAAGGGGGGGTGGCCTATGGCTACACCTTC
>TRBV5-3|.|TRBJ2-3|TRBD2
CARSLEREWTDTQYF
TGTGCCAGAAGCTTGGAGCGGGAGTGGACAGATACGCAGTATTTT
>TRBV9|.|TRBJ1-3|TRBD1
CASSVVGQAGSGNTIYF
TGTGCCAGCAGCGTAGTGGGACAGGCGGGCTCTGGAAACACCATATATTTT
>TRBV28|.|TRBJ1-5|.
CATREFGFGNQPQHF
TGTGCCACCAGAGAGTTCGGGTTCGGCAATCAGCCCCAGCATTTT
>TRBV7-2|few|TRBJ1-1|.
CASSLFSRGEAFF
TGTGCCAGCAGCTTATTCTCCCGGGGTGAAGCTTTCTTT
>TRBV6-1|.|TRBJ2-5|TRBD2
CASSATQGLAGETQYF
TGTGCCAGCAGTGCCACTCAAGGACTAGCAGGGGAGACCCAGTACTTC
>TRBV6-5|.|TRBJ1-4|.
CASRPRERGEKLFF
TGTGCCAGCAGGCCGCGCGAAAGGGGAGAAAAACTGTTTTTT
>TRBV28|.|TRBJ2-1|TRBD2
CASSSTSGGANEQFF
TGTGCCAGCAGCTCTACTAGCGGGGGGGCCAATGAGCAGTTCTTC
>TRBV5-1|.|TRBJ1-4|.
CASSLGQTATNEKLFF
TGCGCCAGCAGCTTGGGACAGACTGCAACTAATGAAAAACTGTTTTTT
>TRBV15|.|TRBJ2-6|.
CATSKQGVGANVLTF
TGTGCCACCAGCAAACAGGGCGTTGGGGCCAACGTCCTGACTTTC
>TRBV23-1|.|TRBJ1-4|.
CASMNTPGGKLFF
TGCGCCAGCATGAACACGCCAGGTGGAAAACTGTTTTTT
>TRBV5-1|.|TRBJ2-7|TRBD2
CASSQGQRENEQYF
TGCGCCAGCAGCCAAGGCCAGCGGGAAAACGAGCAGTACTTC
>TRBV29-1|.|TRBJ1-1|.
CSVDRGRNTEAFF
TGCAGCGTTGATAGGGGAAGGAACACTGAAGCTTTCTTT